This is a list of T cell receptor beta chains from one sample in a study of T cell responses to AZD1222 COVID-19 vaccine. Some clones are missing from TCRdb's copy, which holds only in-frame ones; the method was immunoSEQ multiplex PCR. The sample consists of 100,000 or so clones, roughly 84% of them appearing once. The sequencing here drew on peripheral blood, taken 28 days after the second AZD1222 dose. The source is an adult who received the AZD1222 COVID-19 vaccine. The CDR3 runs from the conserved cysteine through the conserved F or W. D genes are given only for firm matches. Clone size appears in some rows only: once, few, many, or a class for an expanded clone.

abundance	d_gene	v_gene	j_gene	CDR3aa	CDR3nt
-	-	TRBV6-5	TRBJ2-7	CASSTGREQYF	TGTGCCAGCAGTACGGGTAGGGAGCAGTACTTC
-	TRBD1	TRBV5-1	TRBJ2-4	CASSPGTGGNIQYF	TGCGCCAGCAGCCCCGGGACAGGGGGAAACATTCAGTACTTC
-	TRBD2	TRBV5-4	TRBJ2-1	CASSRGGTSPDYNEQFF	TGTGCCAGCAGCCGAGGTGGGACTAGTCCCGACTACAATGAGCAGTTCTTC
-	-	TRBV6-5	TRBJ2-3	CASLGVDTQYF	TGTGCCAGCCTAGGGGTAGATACGCAGTATTTT
-	TRBD1	TRBV11-3	TRBJ2-5	CASSFDRAETQYF	TGTGCCAGCAGCTTTGACAGGGCTGAGACCCAGTACTTC
-	-	TRBV5-1	TRBJ2-2	CASSFRADSNTGELFF	TGCGCCAGCAGCTTTAGGGCGGACAGTAACACCGGGGAGCTGTTTTTT
-	-	TRBV7-2	TRBJ2-7	CASSSRGSSYEQYF	TGTGCCAGCAGCTCCCGGGGCAGCAGCTACGAGCAGTACTTC
-	-	TRBV6-5	TRBJ2-7	CASSSDGAYEQYF	TGTGCCAGCAGTTCCGACGGAGCCTACGAGCAGTACTTC
-	TRBD1	TRBV7-8	TRBJ1-2	CASSLRETGAGRSGGYTF	TGTGCCAGCAGCCTACGGGAAACAGGGGCCGGAAGGAGTGGTGGCTACACCTTC
-	-	TRBV27	TRBJ2-5	CASSLNGGGGETQYF	TGTGCCAGCAGTTTAAACGGGGGTGGTGGAGAGACCCAGTACTTC
-	-	TRBV5-1	TRBJ2-1	CASSLGETGREQFF	TGCGCCAGCAGCTTGGGGGAGACGGGGCGTGAGCAGTTCTTC
-	-	TRBV10-3	TRBJ2-7	CAISTAGSRYEQYF	TGTGCCATCTCAACCGCAGGGTCCCGTTACGAGCAGTACTTC
-	TRBD1	TRBV3-1/TRBV3-2	TRBJ2-3	CASSPPGTGTTQYF	TGTGCCAGCAGCCCTCCCGGGACAGGGACGACGCAGTATTTT
-	TRBD2	TRBV3-1/TRBV3-2	TRBJ2-7	CASSHLAGGYEQYF	TGTGCCAGCAGCCATCTAGCGGGAGGATACGAGCAGTACTTC
-	TRBD1	TRBV6-2/TRBV6-3	TRBJ1-3	CASTPGTVIASGNTIYF	TGTGCCAGCACCCCCGGGACAGTTATAGCCTCTGGAAACACCATATATTTT
-	-	TRBV6-1	TRBJ2-7	CASSPGTRGLEQYF	TGTGCCAGCAGTCCGGGGACAAGGGGACTGGAGCAGTACTTC
once	TRBD1	TRBV28	TRBJ1-3	CASRTGGSPGQQINTIYF	TGTGCCAGCAGGACGGGTGGGAGCCCGGGACAGCAAATAAACACCATATATTTT
-	TRBD1	TRBV28	TRBJ1-1	CASTRQGARNTEAFF	TGTGCCAGCACGAGACAGGGGGCAAGAAACACTGAAGCTTTCTTT
-	TRBD2	TRBV7-9	TRBJ2-3	CASSSLAFGTDTQYF	TGTGCCAGCAGCTCACTAGCGTTCGGCACAGATACGCAGTATTTT
-	-	TRBV4-3	TRBJ2-7	CASSQGTDPYEQYF	TGCGCCAGCAGCCAAGGGACCGATCCCTACGAGCAGTACTTC
-	-	TRBV2	TRBJ1-2	CASSSGARIGYTF	TGTGCCAGCAGTTCGGGGGCGCGGATCGGCTACACCTTC
-	-	TRBV11-3	TRBJ1-1	CASSKRPGRIF	TGTGCCAGCAGCAAGCGACCAGGGAGAATATTT
once	-	TRBV25-1	TRBJ1-1	CASGRGTEAFF	-
-	-	TRBV28	TRBJ2-7	CASSLRGLPMIEQYF	TGTGCCAGCAGTTTACGGGGGTTGCCTATGATCGAGCAGTACTTC
-	TRBD1	TRBV19	TRBJ2-7	CASSVTGQATYEQYF	TGTGCCAGTAGTGTCACGGGACAGGCTACCTACGAGCAGTACTTC
-	TRBD2	TRBV30	TRBJ2-7	CAWGLAGVRWEQYF	TGTGCCTGGGGACTAGCGGGGGTCCGATGGGAGCAGTACTTC
-	-	TRBV28	TRBJ2-5	CASSLRDSQETQYF	TGTGCCAGCAGTTTGCGGGACAGCCAAGAGACCCAGTACTTC
-	TRBD1	TRBV27	TRBJ2-7	CASSRDRAYEQYF	TGTGCCAGCAGTCGGGACAGGGCCTACGAGCAGTACTTC
-	-	TRBV28	TRBJ1-5	CASSFPGSPQPQHF	TGTGCCAGCAGTTTTCCAGGGTCCCCTCAGCCCCAGCATTTT
-	TRBD1	TRBV5-4	TRBJ2-5	CASTLQGAGETQYF	TGTGCCAGCACCCTACAGGGGGCTGGGGAGACCCAGTACTTC
-	-	TRBV11-3	TRBJ2-2	CASSPGGAGHTGELFF	TGTGCCAGCAGCCCCGGCGGGGCGGGGCACACCGGGGAGCTGTTTTTT
once	-	TRBV20-1	TRBJ2-3	CSASRAGTDTQYF	TGCAGTGCTAGTAGGGCGGGAACAGATACGCAGTATTTT
-	-	TRBV5-4	TRBJ2-5	CASSLATAVTGTQYF	TGTGCCAGCAGCTTGGCGACAGCGGTGACTGGGACCCAGTACTTC
-	-	TRBV19	TRBJ1-2	CASSIRDGYTF	TGTGCCAGTAGTATAAGGGATGGCTACACCTTC
-	TRBD2	TRBV10-3	TRBJ2-1	CAISEAGGGYNEQFF	TGTGCCATCAGTGAGGCGGGAGGGGGGTACAATGAGCAGTTCTTC
-	-	TRBV5-6	TRBJ2-3	CASTRQQGDTQYF	TGTGCCAGCACCAGACAGCAGGGTGATACGCAGTATTTT
-	-	TRBV27	TRBJ2-3	CASSSRARGTDTQYF	TGTGCCAGCAGTTCCCGGGCAAGAGGCACAGATACGCAGTATTTT
-	-	TRBV29-1	TRBJ1-2	CSAAYQANYGYTF	TGCAGCGCAGCCTATCAGGCAAACTATGGCTACACCTTC
-	TRBD2	TRBV19	TRBJ2-4	CASKGRASGGANIQYF	TGTGCCAGTAAAGGCCGGGCTAGCGGGGGGGCAAACATTCAGTACTTC
-	TRBD1	TRBV9	TRBJ1-1	CASSHDGTGSFF	TGTGCCAGCAGCCACGACGGGACAGGGTCTTTCTTT
-	TRBD2	TRBV10-3	TRBJ2-5	CAISWTSGGSGTQYF	TGTGCCATCAGTTGGACTAGCGGGGGGTCTGGGACCCAGTACTTC
-	TRBD2	TRBV28	TRBJ2-7	CASTKRIAGGSYEQYF	TGTGCCAGCACCAAGCGTATAGCGGGAGGTAGTTACGAGCAGTACTTC
-	TRBD1	TRBV28	TRBJ1-2	CATTTGGAGAYGYTF	TGTGCCACCACGACAGGGGGCGCCGGGGCCTATGGCTACACCTTC
-	-	TRBV9	TRBJ1-5	CASSVAHSNQPQHF	TGTGCCAGCAGCGTAGCCCATAGCAATCAGCCCCAGCATTTT
-	TRBD2	TRBV5-5	TRBJ2-3	CASSLYSLAGGGTDTQYF	TGTGCCAGCAGCTTGTATTCCCTAGCGGGAGGAGGCACAGATACGCAGTATTTT
-	TRBD1	TRBV6-6	TRBJ1-5	CATRPGQSFNQPQHF	TGTGCCACCCGACCGGGACAGAGTTTTAATCAGCCCCAGCATTTT
-	TRBD1	TRBV7-2	TRBJ1-2	CASSSTGGNYGYTF	TGTGCCAGCAGCTCTACAGGGGGCAACTATGGCTACACCTTC
-	-	TRBV7-8	TRBJ1-6	CASSPRWGPSYNSPLHF	TGTGCCAGCAGCCCGCGTTGGGGGCCATCCTATAATTCACCCCTCCACTTT
-	-	TRBV4-2	TRBJ1-1	CASSQESGSEAFF	TGTGCCAGCAGCCAAGAATCGGGCTCTGAAGCTTTCTTT
-	-	TRBV3-1/TRBV3-2	TRBJ1-2	CASSLRDGNYGYTF	TGTGCCAGCAGCCTTCGGGACGGTAACTATGGCTACACCTTC